This T cell receptor (beta chain) was documented in a study of blood T cell repertoires in COVID-19. For the study at large: COVID-19 samples, acute and convalescent, were from the United States, Italy and Spain. From T cells, B-cell-depleted T cells, or PBMCs came the material, which was cDNA or gDNA.

CDR3 length equals 15 residues. Unmatched junction bases numbered 18, after V lost 7 bases and J lost 11 bases. Germline lookup yields CDR1 SNHLY and CDR2 FYNNEI. While infection was still active, Seattle patients were enrolled and then followed longitudinally. The data were produced by immunoSEQ multiplex PCR, yet TCRdb's version contains in-frame clones alone and is incomplete. Among fewer than 300,000 clones listed, about 90% were seen once. This receptor was obtained from a woman aged 45-59 years with COVID-19, enrolled during active disease. Sequences were obtained from peripheral blood. V is TRBV2 and J is TRBJ1-1; 8 nucleotides match TRBD1. This CDR3 is CASNHQDRVGSEAFF. DNA of the CDR3: TGTGCCAGCAATCATCAGGACAGGGTCGGATCGGAGGCTTTCTTT.